The present TCR beta chain was sequenced within a study of T-cell reconstitution after alpha-beta-depleted transplantation in children. General study findings and limits: Newly generated T cells supplied most T-cell counts and diversity one year post-transplant. Several hundred expanded graft clones reportedly supplied alpha-beta T cells about two months after transplant.

This clonotype was seen ten or more times. What it recognizes is unknown. Using unique molecular identifiers, the investigators prepared the TCRbeta library. TCRdb re-called the PCR reads through MiXCR, storing one row per CDR3 protein. The data hold about 260,000 distinct CDR3 sequences, with less than 9% observed a single time. V was clipped by 2 bases and J by 0 bases, with 12 bases between them. The CDR3 extends over 15 amino acids. CDR1 is SGHRS, CDR2 YFSETQ, per germline. The clonotype comes from a male patient under 18 who had a stem cell transplant for acute lymphoblastic leukemia, so the T cells may come from the graft donor. The chain carries TRBV5-1 and TRBJ2-7; D is undetermined. The sequenced sample was PBMCs, mostly from graft donor cells, obtained 180 days after TCRalphabeta/CD19-depleted stem cell transplant. The CDR3 region is CASSFELSSSYEQYF. CDR3 coding DNA: TGCGCCAGCAGCTTCGAACTCTCGAGCTCCTACGAGCAGTACTTC.